This T cell receptor beta chain was identified during a study of blood T cell repertoires in COVID-19. About the study: Some COVID-19 samples were acute and others convalescent; all came from the United States, Italy and Spain. PBMCs, B-cell-depleted T cells, or T cells were the source of the cDNA or gDNA that made up the material.

In the authors' workflow: Reference gene primer amplification gave nucleated cell count estimates. Method: immunoSEQ multiplex PCR; TCRdb's copy keeps in-frame clones and lacks some. V, J and clone size were drawn from that table, and D and trimming were deduced from the DNA. The sample lists 350,000 or so clones, 80% to 90% occurring once. The sample taken for sequencing was peripheral blood. The sequence was obtained from a man between 25 and 39 years old with active or convalescent COVID-19.

As DNA, the CDR3 is TGTGCCAGCCGATGGACTAGCGGGGCCGGCGGGACCCAGTACTTC. Its protein is CASRWTSGAGGTQYF. The rearrangement links TRBV7-2 to TRBJ2-5; 12 bases line up with TRBD2. Per germline, CDR1 SGHTA and CDR2 FQGNSA. This CDR3 spans 15 amino acids. V dropped 8 bases and J dropped 7; count of bases not matched to a gene: 11. The full variable domain, completed using reference TRBV7-2 and TRBJ2-5, is GAGVSQSPSNKVTEKGKDVELRCDPISGHTALYWYRQSLGQGLEFLIYFQGNSAPDKSGLPSDRFSAERTGGSVSTLTIQRTQQEDSAVYLCASRWTSGAGGTQYFGPGTRLLVL.